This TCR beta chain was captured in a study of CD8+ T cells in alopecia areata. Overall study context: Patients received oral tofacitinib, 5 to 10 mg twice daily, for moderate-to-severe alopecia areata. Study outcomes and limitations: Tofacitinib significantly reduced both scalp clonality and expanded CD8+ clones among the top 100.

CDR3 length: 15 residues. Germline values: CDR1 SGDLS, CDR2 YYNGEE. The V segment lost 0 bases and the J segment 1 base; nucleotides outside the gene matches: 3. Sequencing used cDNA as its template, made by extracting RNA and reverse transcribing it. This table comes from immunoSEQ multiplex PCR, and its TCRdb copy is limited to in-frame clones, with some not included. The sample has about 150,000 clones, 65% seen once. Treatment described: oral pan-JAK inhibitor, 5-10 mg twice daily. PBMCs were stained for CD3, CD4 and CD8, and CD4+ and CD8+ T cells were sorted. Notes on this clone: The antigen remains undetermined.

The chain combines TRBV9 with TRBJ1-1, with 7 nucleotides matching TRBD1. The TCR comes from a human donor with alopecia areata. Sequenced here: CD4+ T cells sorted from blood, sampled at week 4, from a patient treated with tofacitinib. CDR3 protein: CASSVVGGKNTEAFF. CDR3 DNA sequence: TGTGCCAGCAGCGTAGTAGGGGGCAAGAACACTGAAGCTTTCTTT.